A single sample gave rise to the 20 T cell receptor beta chains below, sequenced in a study of T cell responses to AZD1222 COVID-19 vaccine. Sequenced by immunoSEQ multiplex PCR; TCRdb stores in-frame clones only, minus some. The sample records about 100,000 clones, about 86% being singletons. The sequences come from peripheral blood, collected on day 0 of AZD1222 vaccination. These receptors originate from an adult in good health.

This chain joins TRBV19 and TRBJ1-1; D is uncertain. The CDR3 length is 13 residues. Germline assignment: CDR1 LNHDA and CDR2 SQIVND (reference sequence). Trimming removed 3 bases at V and 7 bases at J, with 12 bases between. The CDR3 DNA reads as TGTGCCAGTAGTATGCTCCGGTCGCTTGAAGCTTTCTTT. As protein: CASSMLRSLEAFF.

V is TRBV6-6 and J is TRBJ1-1, with D tentatively TRBD1 (5 bases). Germline assignment: CDR1 MNHNY and CDR2 SVGAGI (reference sequence). Trimming stripped 4 bases from V and 9 bases from J, with 12 bases between. The CDR3 length is 12 residues. The CDR3 spells CASSLGTVQAFF. CDR3 in DNA: TGTGCCAGCAGTTTAGGGACTGTCCAAGCTTTCTTT.

V gene TRBV2 combines with J gene TRBJ2-1; 15 bases agree with TRBD2. The CDR3 loop spans 16 amino acids. After removal of 6 bases from V and 6 bases from J, the junction contained 6 bases not matched to a gene. Germline lookup yields CDR1 SNHLY and CDR2 FYNNEI. CDR3: CASRTGTSGGRNEQFF. The CDR3 region has the DNA TGTGCCAGCAGGACCGGGACTAGCGGGGGGCGCAATGAGCAGTTCTTC.

As concerns this clone: The sample carries other DNA sequences with the same CDR3. This chain joins TRBV7-2 and TRBJ1-1; weak D call: TRBD1 (5 bases). V was shortened by 4 bases and J by 2 bases, with 8 bases between the two germline ends. The CDR3 spans 13 residues. The V gene's germline CDR1 is SGHTA and CDR2 FQGNSA. The chain's CDR3 is CASSSQGNTEAFF. The CDR3 DNA reads TGTGCCAGCAGCTCCCAGGGTAACACTGAAGCTTTCTTT.

Only one count was recorded for this clone. The gene calls are TRBV2 and TRBJ1-1; D is perhaps TRBD1 (6 bases). CDR3 length equals 13 residues. V gave up 3 bases and J gave up 5 bases, with 10 bases separating them. Looked up from germline, CDR1 is SNHLY and CDR2 is FYNNEI. CDR3 sequence: CASSDRGFTEAFF. For the CDR3, the DNA is TGTGCCAGCAGTGACAGGGGTTTTACTGAAGCTTTCTTT.

The V call is TRBV2, the J call TRBJ2-3; D tentatively reads TRBD1 or TRBD2 (5 bases each). Deletions cut 3 bases from V and 9 bases from J, with 16 bases between. The CDR3 contains 14 residues. Germline CDR1 reads SNHLY; CDR2 reads FYNNEI. CDR3 region: CASSEGSSRGTQYF. The CDR3 nucleotides read TGTGCCAGCAGTGAGGGATCTTCCCGGGGCACGCAGTATTTT.

The chain links TRBV6-5 to TRBJ1-2; D unclear. The germline gives CDR1 MNHEY, CDR2 SVGAGI. The length of the CDR3 is 13 residues. V was pared by 6 bases and J by 4 bases, with 12 bases between. In DNA, the CDR3 is TGTGCCAGCAGCCGCGACGGGAGCTATGGCTACACCTTC. Its translation: CASSRDGSYGYTF.

The gene calls are TRBV5-1 and TRBJ1-1; perhaps TRBD1 as D (6 bases). The CDR3 has 14 residues. Trimming shortened V by 1 base and J by 4 bases, and 11 bases separated the two germline ends. CDR1 SGHRS and CDR2 YFSETQ come from the germline V gene. CDR3 protein: CASSLTGNPTEAFF. In nucleotides, the CDR3 is TGCGCCAGCAGCTTGACAGGGAATCCCACTGAAGCTTTCTTT.

The V and J genes are TRBV5-1 and TRBJ2-3; 16 nucleotides agree with TRBD2. The CDR3 consists of 18 residues. Losses at the gene ends were 3 bases for V and 0 bases for J; bases not matched to a gene: 4. Germline V CDR1 and CDR2: SGHRS, YFSETQ. The DNA of the CDR3 is TGCGCCAGCAGCTCGGGACTAGCGGGAGGGATCAGCACAGATACGCAGTATTTT. This sequence encodes CASSSGLAGGISTDTQYF. The full variable domain, its missing parts supplied by reference TRBV5-1 and TRBJ2-3, is KAGVTQTPRYLIKTRGQQVTLSCSPISGHRSVSWYQQTPGQGLQFLFEYFSETQRNKGNFPGRFSGRQFSNSRSEMNVSTLELGDSALYLCASSSGLAGGISTDTQYFGPGTRLTVL.

V and J are TRBV5-1 and TRBJ2-6; unclear D gene. The germline CDR1 and CDR2 sequences are SGHRS and YFSETQ. Trimming took 3 bases from V and 2 from J, leaving 12 bases between them. This CDR3 spans 16 amino acids. As DNA, the CDR3 is TGCGCCAGCAGCTCTGGTTTGGCCACTGGGGCCAACGTCCTGACTTTC. It yields the protein CASSSGLATGANVLTF.

The J gene is TRBJ2-5, the V gene TRBV5-4, with 9 bases matching TRBD2. The V segment lost 2 bases and the J segment 4 bases; nucleotides outside the gene matches: 9. CDR3 size: 16 residues. Germline V gene sequence: CDR1 SGHNT, CDR2 YYREEE (reference sequence). The DNA for the CDR3 is TGTGCCAGCAGCTTTCAGGGCGGGGGGGCCGGAGAGACCCAGTACTTC. Its translation: CASSFQGGGAGETQYF.

The gene calls are TRBV5-1 and TRBJ1-3; D is possibly TRBD1 (5 bases). Trimming took 5 bases from V and 0 from J, leaving 9 bases between them. This CDR3 region has 14 residues. Germline V gene data show CDR1 as SGHRS and CDR2 as YFSETQ. Here the CDR3 reads CASRAGPSGNTIYF. The DNA for the CDR3 is TGCGCCAGCAGAGCGGGGCCCTCTGGAAACACCATATATTTT.

The rearrangement uses TRBV2 and TRBJ2-5, with D hard to call. Between the trimmed V and J ends, which lost 0 bases and 0 bases, there was a span of 11 bases. From germline, CDR1 is SNHLY and CDR2 FYNNEI. The CDR3 spans 16 residues. CDR3 DNA: TGTGCCAGCAGTGAAGCGCTTTGGGCCAACCAAGAGACCCAGTACTTC. The encoded protein is CASSEALWANQETQYF.

Regarding this clone: The same CDR3 can be traced to other DNA sequences in this sample. The rearrangement links TRBV7-2 to TRBJ1-3, with 7 bases that match TRBD1. The CDR3 has 15 amino acids. With 5 bases clipped from V and 0 bases from J, the junction kept 4 bases outside the gene matches. The V gene's germline CDR1 is SGHTA and CDR2 FQGNSA. For the CDR3, the DNA is TGTGCCAGCAGCCCAGGACAGGTCTCTGGAAACACCATATATTTT. Encoded protein: CASSPGQVSGNTIYF.

The gene calls are TRBV5-4 and TRBJ2-7; D not certain. V shed 1 base and J shed 0 bases, with 8 bases lying between them. The germline V gene encodes CDR1 SGHNT and CDR2 YYREEE (reference sequence). The CDR3 contains 14 residues. In nucleotides, the CDR3 is TGTGCCAGCAGCTTGAGGGCCAACTCCTACGAGCAGTACTTC. Protein: CASSLRANSYEQYF. The complete variable domain, with remaining parts taken from reference TRBV5-4 and TRBJ2-7, reads ETGVTQSPTHLIKTRGQQVTLRCSSQSGHNTVSWYQQALGQGPQFIFQYYREEENGRGNFPPRFSGLQFPNYSSELNVNALELDDSALYLCASSLRANSYEQYFGPGTRLTVT.

This clone was found a few times. The chain recombines TRBV7-2 with TRBJ1-1; D is perhaps TRBD1 (6 bases). The CDR3 runs 19 residues. Germline CDR1 and CDR2: SGHTA and FQGNSA. V dropped 2 bases and J dropped 5 bases, with 27 bases sitting between them. The CDR3 nucleotides read TGTGCCAGCAGCTTAACCGCAGGGGCGTCGCTAACACGAGATACTGAAGCTTTCTTT. As protein: CASSLTAGASLTRDTEAFF.

J is TRBJ2-5 and V is TRBV27; D gene unclear. This CDR3 contains 15 residues. Trimming removed 0 bases at V and 0 bases at J, with 8 bases between. The V gene's germline CDR1 is MNHEY and CDR2 SMNVEV (reference sequence). The chain's CDR3 is CASSLSVGNQETQYF. The CDR3 DNA reads TGTGCCAGCAGTTTATCAGTGGGGAACCAAGAGACCCAGTACTTC.

The chain is built from TRBV18 and TRBJ2-7; 8 bases match TRBD2. V lost 0 bases to trimming and J lost 6 bases; unmatched junction nucleotides: 4. Germline V gene sequence: CDR1 KGHSH, CDR2 LQKENI. The length of the CDR3 is 14 residues. The CDR3 is CASSPPRGGSEQYF. The CDR3 DNA reads as TGTGCCAGCTCACCACCACGGGGGGGCTCCGAGCAGTACTTC.

The genes are TRBV5-6 and TRBJ1-3; D call uncertain. CDR1 SGHDT and CDR2 YYEEEE come from the germline V gene. V lost 2 bases, J lost 1 base, and 10 bases lay in between. This CDR3 is 15 amino acids long. This CDR3 reads CASSFGMTSGNTIYF. In nucleotides, the CDR3 is TGTGCCAGCAGCTTTGGGATGACATCTGGAAACACCATATATTTT.

The chain employs TRBV24-1 and TRBJ2-1, with D uncertain. CDR1 is KGHDR, CDR2 SFDVKD, per germline. V lost 5 bases to trimming and J lost 6 bases, with 7 bases between them. The CDR3 is made up of 12 amino acids. CDR3 in DNA: TGTGCCACCAGTGGTATGTTCAATGAGCAGTTCTTC. Amino acid sequence: CATSGMFNEQFF.